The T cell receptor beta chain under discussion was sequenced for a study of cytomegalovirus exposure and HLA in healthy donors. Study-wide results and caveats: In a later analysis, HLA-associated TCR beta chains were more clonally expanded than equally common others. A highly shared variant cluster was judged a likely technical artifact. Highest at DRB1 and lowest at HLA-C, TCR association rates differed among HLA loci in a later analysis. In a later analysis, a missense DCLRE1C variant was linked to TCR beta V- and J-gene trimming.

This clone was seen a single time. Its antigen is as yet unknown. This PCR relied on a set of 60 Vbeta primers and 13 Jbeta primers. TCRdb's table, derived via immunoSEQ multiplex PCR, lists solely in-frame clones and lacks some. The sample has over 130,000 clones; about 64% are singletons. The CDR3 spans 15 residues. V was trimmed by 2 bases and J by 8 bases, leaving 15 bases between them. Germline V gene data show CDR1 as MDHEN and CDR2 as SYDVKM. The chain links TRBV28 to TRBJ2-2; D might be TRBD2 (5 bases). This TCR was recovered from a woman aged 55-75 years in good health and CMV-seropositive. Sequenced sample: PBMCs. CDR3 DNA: TGTGCCAGCAGTTTAATGGTGGACTCGCTTGGGGAGCTGTTTTTT. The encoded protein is CASSLMVDSLGELFF.